The clone carrying this T cell receptor (beta chain) has a handful of counts. The plating included around 200,000 irradiated, violet-dye-labeled stimulator cells together with around 200,000 CFSE-labeled responder cells. This entry comes from a study of graft-versus-host responses after intestinal transplantation. The assay was immunoSEQ multiplex PCR, and TCRdb's table has in-frame clones only and misses some. The table lists fewer than 15,000 clones, about a third of them singletons, with about 2.5% in the top ten. Trimming took 2 bases from V and 6 from J, leaving 12 bases between them. This CDR3 comprises 14 residues. Germline V gene lookup returns CDR1 SGHTA and CDR2 FQGNSA.

This TCR was sampled from a human patient who received an intestinal transplant. Sequencing was performed on alloreactive CD8+ T cells from a mixed lymphocyte reaction culture, taken before intestinal transplant. As to subset: CFSE-low proliferating T cells sorted from roughly six-day pre-transplant mixed lymphocyte reaction (GvH or HvG direction). The chain couples TRBV7-2 to TRBJ2-3; TRBD2 is a possible D gene (6 bases). The CDR3 here is CASSLWGGVDTQYF. The CDR3 nucleotides read TGTGCCAGCAGCTTATGGGGCGGGGTGGATACGCAGTATTTT.